This section outlines one T cell receptor beta chain sequence together with its context. This sample is part of a study of T cells in Graves' hyperthyroidism and ophthalmopathy. Graves' hyperthyroidism was deemed stable given no ophthalmopathy progression within 18 months. Diagnosis rested on symptoms, serum thyroxine and TRAb, thyroid ultrasound, and orbital computed tomography. This sample holds PBMCs from approximately 10 ml fresh peripheral blood. In germline, CDR1 is KGHDR, CDR2 SFDVKD. The V gene end was trimmed by 2 bases and the J gene end by 7 bases; junction bases not matched to a gene: 8. The CDR3 totals 16 residues. RNA transcripts served as the template for amplifying TCR beta CDR3 regions. Primed by the HTBI set, a first-round RT-PCR was run on the TCR CDR3. TCRdb fed the multiplex PCR reads into MiXCR, producing one record per CDR3 protein. Of 540,000 or so distinct CDR3 sequences in the sample, approximately 14% were seen once.

The sample taken for sequencing was blood. The receptor's source is a woman in her thirties with Graves' hyperthyroidism. The V and J genes are TRBV24-1 and TRBJ2-4; 9 positions match TRBD1. CDR3 nucleotides: TGTGCCACCAGTGATTCAACCGGGACAGGGACGAACATTCAGTACTTC. Protein product: CATSDSTGTGTNIQYF.